This entry features one TCR beta chain sequence. This sample is part of a study of T cell responses to AZD1222 COVID-19 vaccine. Germline V gene lookup returns CDR1 SGHTA and CDR2 FQGNSA. This CDR3 comprises 17 residues. The junction had 8 bases not matched to a gene; V was cut back by 1 base and J by 0 bases. The protocol was immunoSEQ multiplex PCR, while the TCRdb copy is restricted to in-frame clones and leaves out a portion. The sample yields some 80,000 clones, nearly 90% seen once. The V gene is TRBV7-2, the J gene TRBJ2-7; 8 bases line up with TRBD2. The sequenced sample was peripheral blood, obtained on day 0 of MenACWY control vaccination. The TCR originated in an adult in good health. The CDR3 region is CASSLVSGTSGSYEQYF. DNA for the CDR3: TGTGCCAGCAGCTTAGTCTCGGGGACTAGTGGCTCCTACGAGCAGTACTTC.